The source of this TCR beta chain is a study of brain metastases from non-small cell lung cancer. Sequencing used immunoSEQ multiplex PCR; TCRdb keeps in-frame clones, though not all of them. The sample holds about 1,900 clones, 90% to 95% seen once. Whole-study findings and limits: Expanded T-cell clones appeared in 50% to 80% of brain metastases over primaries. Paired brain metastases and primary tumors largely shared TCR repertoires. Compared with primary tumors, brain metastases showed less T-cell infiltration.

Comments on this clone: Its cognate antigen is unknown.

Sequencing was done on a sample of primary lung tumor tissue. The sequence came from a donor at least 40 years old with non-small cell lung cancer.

CDR3 sequence: CASSLDGNSGNTIYF. The CDR3, as DNA: TGTGCCAGCAGCTTGGACGGCAACTCTGGAAACACCATATATTTT. This chain links TRBV5-5 with TRBJ1-3, with D hard to call. The V end lost 0 bases, the J end lost 0 bases, and 7 bases lay between the germline ends. CDR3 length: 15 amino acids. The germline CDR1 and CDR2 sequences are SGHKS and YYEKEE (reference sequence).